This T cell receptor beta chain was recovered during a study of OX40 agonist ivuxolimab in advanced cancers. Study in general: At doses from 0.01 to 10 mg/kg, patients were given intravenous ivuxolimab every 2 weeks. Dose-escalation patients' cancers were hepatocellular carcinoma, melanoma, renal cell or head and neck cancer.

With regard to this clone: The antigen is undetermined.

Produced via immunoSEQ multiplex PCR; TCRdb's table is partial and in-frame only. The data contain about 62,000 clones, 70% to 85% of them seen just once; the ten biggest clones take up 2% to 3%. CDR1 and CDR2 (germline): SGHTA, FQGNSA. V was cut by 3 bases and J by 5 bases, with 16 bases left in between. The CDR3 is 15 residues long. Study-wide results and limits: Relative to CD4+ cells, CD8+ T cells on average had more expanded clones.

Blood was sampled at baseline, cycle 4 day 1, and cycle 7 day 1. The V and J genes are TRBV7-2 and TRBJ1-1, with D tentatively TRBD1 (5 bases). The specimen was CD4+ or CD8+ T cells sorted from blood, collected in a trial of the OX40 agonist ivuxolimab. The receptor was derived from an adult with an advanced solid tumor such as melanoma, head and neck, liver or kidney cancer. CDR3 nucleotide sequence: TGTGCCAGCAGCTTCCCTACTGCAGCAGGGACTGAAGCTTTCTTT. This gives the protein CASSFPTAAGTEAFF. Drawing the rest from reference TRBV7-2 and TRBJ1-1, the complete variable domain is GAGVSQSPSNKVTEKGKDVELRCDPISGHTALYWYRQSLGQGLEFLIYFQGNSAPDKSGLPSDRFSAERTGGSVSTLTIQRTQQEDSAVYLCASSFPTAAGTEAFFGQGTRLTVV.